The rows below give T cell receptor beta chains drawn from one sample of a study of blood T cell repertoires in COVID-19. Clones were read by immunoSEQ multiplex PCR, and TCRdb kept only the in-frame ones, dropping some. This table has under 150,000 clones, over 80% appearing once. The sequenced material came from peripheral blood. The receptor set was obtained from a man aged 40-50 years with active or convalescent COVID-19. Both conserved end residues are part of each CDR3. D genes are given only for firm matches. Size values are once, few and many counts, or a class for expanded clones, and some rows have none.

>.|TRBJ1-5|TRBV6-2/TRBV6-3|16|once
CASSSRGGGQNQPQHF
TGTGCCAGCAGTTCCCGGGGCGGGGGGCAAAATCAGCCCCAGCATTTT
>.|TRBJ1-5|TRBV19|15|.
CASTPNQLGHQPQHF
TGTGCCAGTACCCCGAACCAGCTGGGCCATCAGCCCCAGCATTTT
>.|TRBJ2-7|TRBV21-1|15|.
CASRHRDRDYYEQYF
TGTGCCAGCAGACACCGGGACAGGGATTATTACGAGCAGTACTTC
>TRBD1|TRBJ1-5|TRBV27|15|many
CASSTLQGANQPQHF
TGTGCCAGCAGTACCCTACAGGGGGCGAATCAGCCCCAGCATTTT
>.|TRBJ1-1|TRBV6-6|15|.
CASSYSENANTEAFF
TGTGCCAGCAGTTACTCCGAGAACGCGAACACTGAAGCTTTCTTT
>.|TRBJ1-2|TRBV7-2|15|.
CASSPEGGRDYGYTF
TGTGCCAGCAGCCCAGAGGGGGGGCGCGACTATGGCTACACCTTC
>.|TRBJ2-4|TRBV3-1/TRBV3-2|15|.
CASTQTSTLGNIQYF
TGTGCCAGCACCCAAACTAGCACCCTCGGAAACATTCAGTACTTC
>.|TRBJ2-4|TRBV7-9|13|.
CASSSTSGHIQYF
TGTGCCAGCAGCTCGACAAGCGGGCACATTCAGTACTTC
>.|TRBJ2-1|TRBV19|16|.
CASSIHAGANLNEQFF
TGTGCCAGTAGTATACACGCGGGGGCCAACCTCAATGAGCAGTTCTTC
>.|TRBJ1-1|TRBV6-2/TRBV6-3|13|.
CASSYFGGTEAFF
TGTGCCAGCAGTTACTTCGGGGGCACTGAAGCTTTCTTT
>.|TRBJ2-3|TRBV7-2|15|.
CASSLVGGRTDTQYF
TGTGCCAGCAGCTTAGTCGGGGGGCGCACAGATACGCAGTATTTT
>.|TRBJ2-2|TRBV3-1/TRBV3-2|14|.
CASSPPTSTGELFF
TGTGCCAGCAGTCCCCCTACTAGCACCGGGGAGCTGTTTTTT